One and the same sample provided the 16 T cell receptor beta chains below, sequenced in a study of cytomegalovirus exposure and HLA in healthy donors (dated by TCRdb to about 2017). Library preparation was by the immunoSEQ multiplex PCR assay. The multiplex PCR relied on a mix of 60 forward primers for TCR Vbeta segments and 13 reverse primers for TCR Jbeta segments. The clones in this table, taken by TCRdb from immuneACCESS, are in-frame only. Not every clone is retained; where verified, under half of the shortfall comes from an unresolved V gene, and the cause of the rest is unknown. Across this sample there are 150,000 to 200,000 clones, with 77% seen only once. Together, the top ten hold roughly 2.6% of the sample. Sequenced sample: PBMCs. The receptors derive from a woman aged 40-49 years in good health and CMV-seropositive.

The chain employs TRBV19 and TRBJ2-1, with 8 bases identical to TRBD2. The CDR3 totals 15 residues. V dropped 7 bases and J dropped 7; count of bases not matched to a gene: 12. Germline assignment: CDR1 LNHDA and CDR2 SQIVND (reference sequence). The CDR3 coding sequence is TGTGCCAGTACCAGCTACGGGGGGGCCCAGAATGAGCAGTTCTTC. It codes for CASTSYGGAQNEQFF.

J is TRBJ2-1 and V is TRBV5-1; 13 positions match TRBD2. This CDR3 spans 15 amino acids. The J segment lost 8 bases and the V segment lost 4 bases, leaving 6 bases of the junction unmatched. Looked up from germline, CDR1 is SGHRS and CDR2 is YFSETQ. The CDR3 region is CASSPGLAGADEQFF. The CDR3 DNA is TGCGCCAGCAGCCCCGGACTAGCGGGAGCCGATGAGCAGTTCTTC.

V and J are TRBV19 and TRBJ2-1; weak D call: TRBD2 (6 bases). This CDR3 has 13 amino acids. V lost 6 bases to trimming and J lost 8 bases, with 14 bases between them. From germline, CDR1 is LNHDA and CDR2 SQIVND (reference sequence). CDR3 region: CASRETLADEQFF. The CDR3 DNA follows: TGTGCCAGTAGAGAGACACTAGCCGATGAGCAGTTCTTC.

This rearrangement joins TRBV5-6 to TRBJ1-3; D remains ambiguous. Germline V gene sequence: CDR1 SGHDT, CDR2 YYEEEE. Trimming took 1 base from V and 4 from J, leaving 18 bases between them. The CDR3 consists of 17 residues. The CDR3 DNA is TGTGCCAGCAGCTTGTCGAGAGGCTTAAGGTTCGGAAACACCATATATTTT. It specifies CASSLSRGLRFGNTIYF.

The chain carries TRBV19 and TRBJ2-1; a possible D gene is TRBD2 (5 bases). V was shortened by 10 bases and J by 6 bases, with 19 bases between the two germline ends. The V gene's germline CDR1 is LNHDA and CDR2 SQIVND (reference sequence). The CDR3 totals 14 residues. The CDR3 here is CATKRTPVGNEQFF. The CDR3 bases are TGTGCCACAAAAAGGACTCCGGTAGGCAATGAGCAGTTCTTC. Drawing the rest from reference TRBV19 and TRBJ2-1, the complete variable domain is DGGITQSPKYLFRKEGQNVTLSCEQNLNHDAMYWYRQDPGQGLRLIYYSQIVNDFQKGDIAEGYSVSREKKESFPLTVTSAQKNPTAFYLCATKRTPVGNEQFFGPGTRLTVL.

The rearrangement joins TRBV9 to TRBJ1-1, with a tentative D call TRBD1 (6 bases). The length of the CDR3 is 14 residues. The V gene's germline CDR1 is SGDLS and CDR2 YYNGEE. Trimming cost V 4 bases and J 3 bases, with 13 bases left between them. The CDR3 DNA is TGTGCCAGCAGCAAAGGGGGGGCTGACACTGAAGCTTTCTTT. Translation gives CASSKGGADTEAFF.

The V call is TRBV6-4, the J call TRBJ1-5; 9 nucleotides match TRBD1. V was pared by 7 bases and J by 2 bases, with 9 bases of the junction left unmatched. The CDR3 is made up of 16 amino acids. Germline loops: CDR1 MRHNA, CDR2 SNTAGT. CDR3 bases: TGTGCCAGCATCCAACTGGGACAGGGTTGCAATCAGCCCCAGCATTTT. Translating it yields CASIQLGQGCNQPQHF.

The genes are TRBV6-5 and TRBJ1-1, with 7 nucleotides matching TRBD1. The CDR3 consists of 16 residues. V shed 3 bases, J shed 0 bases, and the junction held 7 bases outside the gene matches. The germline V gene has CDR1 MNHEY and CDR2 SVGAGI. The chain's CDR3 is CASSYRTGVMNTEAFF. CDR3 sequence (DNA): TGTGCCAGCAGTTATCGCACAGGGGTCATGAACACTGAAGCTTTCTTT.

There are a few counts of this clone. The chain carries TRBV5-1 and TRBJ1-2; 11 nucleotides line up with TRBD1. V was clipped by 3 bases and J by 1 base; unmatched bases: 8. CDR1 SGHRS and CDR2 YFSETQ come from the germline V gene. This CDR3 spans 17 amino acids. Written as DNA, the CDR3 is TGCGCCAGCAGCTCAAATCCCGGGACAGGGGGTAACTATGGCTACACCTTC. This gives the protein CASSSNPGTGGNYGYTF.

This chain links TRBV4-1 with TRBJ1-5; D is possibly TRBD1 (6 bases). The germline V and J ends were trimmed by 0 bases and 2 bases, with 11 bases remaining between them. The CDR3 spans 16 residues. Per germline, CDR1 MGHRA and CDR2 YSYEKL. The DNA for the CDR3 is TGCGCCAGCAGCCAAGAGTCCAGGGGAGGCAATCAGCCCCAGCATTTT. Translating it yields CASSQESRGGNQPQHF.

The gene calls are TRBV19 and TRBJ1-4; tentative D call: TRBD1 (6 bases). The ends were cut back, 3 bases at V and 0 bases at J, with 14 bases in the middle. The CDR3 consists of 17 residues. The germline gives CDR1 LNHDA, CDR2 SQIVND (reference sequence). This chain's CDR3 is CASSIWDKSATNEKLFF. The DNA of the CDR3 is TGTGCCAGTAGTATTTGGGACAAGAGTGCAACTAATGAAAAACTGTTTTTT.

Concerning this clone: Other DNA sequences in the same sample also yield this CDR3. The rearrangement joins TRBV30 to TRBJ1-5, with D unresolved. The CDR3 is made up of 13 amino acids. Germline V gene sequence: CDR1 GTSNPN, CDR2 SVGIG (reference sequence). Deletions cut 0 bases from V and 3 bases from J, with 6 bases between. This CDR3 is CAWSVADNQPQHF. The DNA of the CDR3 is TGTGCCTGGAGTGTTGCGGACAATCAGCCCCAGCATTTT.

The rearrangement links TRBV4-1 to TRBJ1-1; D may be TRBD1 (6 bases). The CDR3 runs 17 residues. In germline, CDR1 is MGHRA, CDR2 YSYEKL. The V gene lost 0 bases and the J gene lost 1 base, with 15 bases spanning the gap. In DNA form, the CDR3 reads TGCGCCAGCAGCCAAGATTTTGGACAGAGCTGGAACACTGAAGCTTTCTTT. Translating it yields CASSQDFGQSWNTEAFF.

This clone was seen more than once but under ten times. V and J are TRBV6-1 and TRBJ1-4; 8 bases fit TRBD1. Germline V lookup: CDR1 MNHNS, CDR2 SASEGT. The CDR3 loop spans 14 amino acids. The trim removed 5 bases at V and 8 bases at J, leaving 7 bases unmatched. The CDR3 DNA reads TGTGCCAGCAGTCGCCAGGGGGCGGAGGAAAAACTGTTTTTT. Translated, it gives CASSRQGAEEKLFF.

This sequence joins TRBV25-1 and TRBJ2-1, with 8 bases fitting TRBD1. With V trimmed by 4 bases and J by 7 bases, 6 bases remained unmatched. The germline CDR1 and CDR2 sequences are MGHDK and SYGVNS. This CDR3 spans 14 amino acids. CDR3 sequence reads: CASSVDRGHNEQFF. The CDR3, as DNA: TGTGCCAGCAGTGTCGACAGGGGTCATAATGAGCAGTTCTTC.

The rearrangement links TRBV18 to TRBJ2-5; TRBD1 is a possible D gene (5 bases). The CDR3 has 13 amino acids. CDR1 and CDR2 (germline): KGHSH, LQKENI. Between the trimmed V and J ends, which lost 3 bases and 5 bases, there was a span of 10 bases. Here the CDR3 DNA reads TGTGCCAGCTCACCGGGGCCCCGGGAGACCCAGTACTTC. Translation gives CASSPGPRETQYF. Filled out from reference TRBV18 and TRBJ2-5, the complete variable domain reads NAGVMQNPRHLVRRRGQEARLRCSPMKGHSHVYWYRQLPEEGLKFMVYLQKENIIDESGMPKERFSAEFPKEGPSILRIQQVVRGDSAAYFCASSPGPRETQYFGPGTRLLVL.